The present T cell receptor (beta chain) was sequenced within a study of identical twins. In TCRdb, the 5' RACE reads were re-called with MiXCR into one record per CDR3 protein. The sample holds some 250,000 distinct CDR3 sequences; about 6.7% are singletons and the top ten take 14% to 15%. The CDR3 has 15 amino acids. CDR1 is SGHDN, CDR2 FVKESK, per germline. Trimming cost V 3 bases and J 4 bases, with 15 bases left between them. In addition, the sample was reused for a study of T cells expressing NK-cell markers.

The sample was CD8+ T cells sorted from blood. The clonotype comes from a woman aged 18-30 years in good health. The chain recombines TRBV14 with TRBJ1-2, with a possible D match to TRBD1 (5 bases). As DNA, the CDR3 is TGTGCCAGCAGCCAGGGTCAGGGATTTCGCTATGGCTACACCTTC. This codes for CASSQGQGFRYGYTF.